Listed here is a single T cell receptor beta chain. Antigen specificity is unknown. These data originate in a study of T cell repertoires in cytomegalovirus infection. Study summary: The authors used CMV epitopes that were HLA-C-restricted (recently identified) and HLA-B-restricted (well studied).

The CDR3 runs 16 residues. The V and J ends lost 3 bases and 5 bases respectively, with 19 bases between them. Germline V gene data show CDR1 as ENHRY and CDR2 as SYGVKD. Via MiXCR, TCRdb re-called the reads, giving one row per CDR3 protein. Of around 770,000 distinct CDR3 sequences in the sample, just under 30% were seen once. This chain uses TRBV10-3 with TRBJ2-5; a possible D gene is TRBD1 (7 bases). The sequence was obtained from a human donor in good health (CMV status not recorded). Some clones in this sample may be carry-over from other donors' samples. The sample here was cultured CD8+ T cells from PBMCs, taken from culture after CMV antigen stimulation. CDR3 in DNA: TGTGCCATCAGTGACCCCGACAGGGTGCTAGCGGAGACCCAGTACTTC. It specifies CAISDPDRVLAETQYF.